The 23 T cell receptor beta chains below come from one sample, sequenced in a study of T cell repertoires in cytomegalovirus infection. Each CDR3 protein gets one entry after TCRdb re-called the reads with MiXCR. This sample yields 50,000 or so distinct CDR3 sequences, of which about 19% are seen a single time; 53% belongs to the top ten. Which antigens these TCRs recognize remains unknown. This specimen consisted of CD8+ T cells from cultured PBMCs, obtained from culture after CMV antigen stimulation. These receptors originate from a human donor in good health (CMV status not recorded). Some clones in this sample may be carry-over from other donors' samples.

This clonotype has a count of ten or more. The gene calls are TRBV19 and TRBJ1-1; D is uncertain. V lost 6 bases and J 4 bases, leaving 18 bases between the germline ends. The length of the CDR3 is 15 residues. Germline CDR1 and CDR2: LNHDA and SQIVND (reference sequence). The CDR3 reads CASRGFPVTGTEAFF. The CDR3 bases are TGTGCCAGTAGAGGGTTTCCGGTGACTGGCACTGAAGCTTTCTTT.

A few counts support this clonotype. The J gene is TRBJ2-3, the V gene TRBV12-5, with 9 bases fitting TRBD1. The germline CDR1 and CDR2 sequences are LGHNT and FRNRAP. The CDR3 is 15 amino acids. With 4 bases clipped from V and 4 bases from J, the junction kept 6 bases outside the gene matches. Written as DNA, the CDR3 is TGTGCTAGTGGTTACGACAGGGGGAATCCAGATACGCAGTATTTT. Protein sequence: CASGYDRGNPDTQYF.

At least ten counts were recorded for this clonotype. This chain uses TRBV5-5 with TRBJ2-7; D is possibly TRBD2 (5 bases). V gave up 3 bases and J gave up 0 bases, with 13 bases separating them. The CDR3 consists of 15 residues. Germline assignment: CDR1 SGHKS and CDR2 YYEKEE (reference sequence). CDR3 nucleotide sequence: TGTGCCAGCAGCTGGGCTTTTGGGAGCTCCTACGAGCAGTACTTC. This encodes CASSWAFGSSYEQYF.

The V and J genes are TRBV6-1 and TRBJ1-1, with TRBD1 identical over 7 bases. The germline CDR1 and CDR2 sequences are MNHNS and SASEGT. This CDR3 contains 13 residues. The V segment lost 6 bases and the J segment 1 base; nucleotides outside the gene matches: 2. Here the CDR3 reads CASSGTANTEAFF. The CDR3 nucleotides are TGTGCCAGCAGCGGGACAGCGAACACTGAAGCTTTCTTT.

This clonotype was recorded at least ten times. CDR3 sequence (DNA): TGTGCCAGCAGCCCAGGGACCTCACCGGTAGCTTTCTTT. This sequence encodes CASSPGTSPVAFF. This rearrangement joins TRBV7-9 to TRBJ1-1; D possibly corresponds to TRBD1 (5 bases). V lost 5 bases, J lost 10 bases, and 17 bases lay in between. The length of the CDR3 is 13 residues. Per the germline V gene, CDR1 is SEHNR and CDR2 is FQNEAQ (reference sequence).

In its sample, this clonotype was seen many times. The chain carries TRBV7-9 and TRBJ2-7; perhaps TRBD1 as D (6 bases). CDR1 is SEHNR, CDR2 FQNEAQ, per germline (reference sequence). The CDR3 has 15 amino acids. V was pared by 1 base and J by 2 bases, with 12 bases between. The CDR3 sequence is CASSLDAGAAYEQYF. The CDR3 DNA reads as TGTGCCAGCAGCTTAGACGCAGGGGCCGCCTACGAGCAGTACTTC.

At least ten counts were recorded for this clonotype. The rearrangement uses TRBV12-3 or TRBV12-4 and TRBJ2-7; D may be TRBD1 or TRBD2 (5 bases each). Trimming cost V 5 bases and J 5 bases, with 16 bases left between them. There are 14 residues in the CDR3. CDR3 amino acids: CASSTSGTANEQYF. Written as DNA, the CDR3 is TGTGCCAGCAGTACCTCCGGGACCGCGAACGAGCAGTACTTC.

This clonotype was seen more than once but under ten times. V and J are TRBV6-6 and TRBJ2-3; maybe TRBD1 (6 bases). This CDR3 spans 14 amino acids. Trimming cost V 10 bases and J 2 bases, with 16 bases left between them. The germline V gene encodes CDR1 MNHNY and CDR2 SVGAGI (reference sequence). CDR3 bases: TGTGCCACTTCGGACAGTAAAAACACAGATACGCAGTATTTT. It is translated as CATSDSKNTDTQYF.

This clonotype was picked up many times. The rearrangement links TRBV12-3 or TRBV12-4 to TRBJ2-7, with 11 positions matching TRBD2. CDR3 length equals 14 residues. J gave up 5 bases and V 3 bases, and 3 bases lay outside the gene matches. The CDR3: CASSFSGGADEQYF. DNA of the CDR3: TGTGCCAGCAGTTTTAGCGGGGGGGCTGACGAGCAGTACTTC.

This sequence joins TRBV11-2 and TRBJ2-3, with 8 bases identical to TRBD2. After removal of 5 bases from V and 0 bases from J, the junction contained 10 bases not matched to a gene. The CDR3 covers 17 residues. Germline V gene sequence: CDR1 SGHAT, CDR2 FQNNGV. The CDR3 loop reads CASSIILAGPSTDTQYF. CDR3 nucleotide sequence: TGTGCCAGCAGCATTATCCTAGCGGGCCCTAGCACAGATACGCAGTATTTT.

This clonotype is labeled medium-sized. The J gene is TRBJ2-1, the V gene TRBV4-2, with 8 bases fitting TRBD1. Trimming cost V 4 bases and J 5 bases; bases outside gene matches: 10. The CDR3 consists of 16 residues. Germline V gene lookup returns CDR1 LGHNA and CDR2 YNFKEQ. CDR3 protein: CASSREGQGADNEQFF. CDR3 sequence (DNA): TGTGCCAGCAGCCGAGAGGGGCAGGGGGCGGACAATGAGCAGTTCTTC.

Regarding this clonotype: Possible read error: a much larger clone is one base away. The gene calls are TRBV11-3 and TRBJ1-2, with D unclear. Germline lookup yields CDR1 SGHNT and CDR2 YENEEA. CDR3 size: 15 residues. Trimming took 2 bases from V and 2 from J, leaving 12 bases between them. DNA for the CDR3: TGTGCCAGCAGCTTAAATGCGGGCCACAACTATGGCTACACCTTC. It is translated as CASSLNAGHNYGYTF.

This clonotype was detected once. The genes are TRBV14 and TRBJ2-2, with D possibly being TRBD1 (5 bases). Trimming cost V 0 bases and J 3 bases, with 20 bases left between them. Germline lookup yields CDR1 SGHDN and CDR2 FVKESK. The CDR3 covers 19 residues. The chain's CDR3 is CASSQEGLRFGTDTGELFF. The CDR3 region has the DNA TGTGCCAGCAGCCAAGAGGGGCTTCGTTTTGGTACGGACACCGGGGAGCTGTTTTTT.

Regarding this clonotype: The final CDR3 position lacks the conserved phenylalanine or tryptophan, pointing to a likely read error. V usage is TRBV14 and J usage is TRBJ2-3; D gene unclear. V dropped 0 bases and J dropped 6 bases, with 10 bases sitting between them. Germline V CDR1 and CDR2: SGHDN, FVKESK. CDR3 length: 14 amino acids. CDR3 sequence reads: CASSQDRRMDTQYV. The CDR3 DNA reads TGTGCCAGCAGCCAAGATCGGAGAATGGATACGCAGTATGTT.

This clonotype showed up many times. The chain employs TRBV20-1 and TRBJ2-7; D gene unclear. There are 15 residues in the CDR3. The germline V gene encodes CDR1 DFQATT and CDR2 SNEGSKA (reference sequence). V was trimmed by 6 bases and J by 3 bases, leaving 21 bases between them. The CDR3 DNA reads as TGCAGTGCCCCAGGCAAATCGGCAGGAGACTACGAGCAGTACTTC. This sequence encodes CSAPGKSAGDYEQYF.

This sequence joins TRBV11-2 and TRBJ1-1; the match to TRBD1 covers 7 bases. The CDR3 consists of 12 residues. After removal of 5 bases from V and 6 bases from J, the junction contained 3 bases not matched to a gene. The germline V gene encodes CDR1 SGHAT and CDR2 FQNNGV. CDR3 bases: TGTGCCAGCAGCCAGGGGGGCGCTGAAGCTTTCTTT. This gives the protein CASSQGGAEAFF. The variable domain in full, completed from reference TRBV11-2 and TRBJ1-1, reads EAGVAQSPRYKIIEKRQSVAFWCNPISGHATLYWYQQILGQGPKLLIQFQNNGVVDDSQLPKDRFSAERLKGVDSTLKIQPAKLEDSAVYLCASSQGGAEAFFGQGTRLTVV.

The table lists this clonotype with many counts. The rearrangement joins TRBV3-1 to TRBJ2-7, with D possibly matching TRBD2 (6 bases). The CDR3 is made up of 15 amino acids. The V and J ends lost 0 bases and 0 bases respectively, with 9 bases between them. CDR1 is LGHDT, CDR2 YNNKEL, per germline (reference sequence). CDR3 region: CASSQDGGDSYEQYF. Here the CDR3 DNA reads TGTGCCAGCAGCCAAGACGGAGGGGACTCCTACGAGCAGTACTTC.

The gene calls are TRBV12-3 or TRBV12-4 and TRBJ2-7; 7 positions match TRBD2. This CDR3 is 13 amino acids long. V gave up 8 bases and J gave up 6 bases; unmatched junction bases: 10. CDR3 in DNA: TGTGCCAGCGACTCATCGGGAGGTTCCGAGCAGTACTTC. Its translation: CASDSSGGSEQYF.

This clonotype was observed a handful of times. The chain joins TRBV11-3 to TRBJ2-2; perhaps TRBD1 as D (5 bases). Germline V gene lookup returns CDR1 SGHNT and CDR2 YENEEA. V lost 1 base to trimming and J lost 1 base, with 13 bases between them. This CDR3 contains 17 residues. The CDR3 is CASSLVGDGMNTGELFF. In DNA, the CDR3 is TGTGCCAGCAGCTTAGTAGGGGATGGGATGAACACCGGGGAGCTGTTTTTT. The full variable domain, with the rest looked up from reference TRBV11-3 and TRBJ2-2, is EAGVVQSPRYKIIEKKQPVAFWCNPISGHNTLYWYLQNLGQGPELLIRYENEEAVDDSQLPKDRFSAERLKGVDSTLKIQPAELGDSAVYLCASSLVGDGMNTGELFFGEGSRLTVL.

This clonotype was counted at least ten times. The chain uses TRBV6-2 or TRBV6-3 and TRBJ2-5; D is possibly TRBD1 (6 bases). The CDR3 is made up of 16 amino acids. The germline V and J ends were trimmed by 2 bases and 2 bases, with 15 bases remaining between them. CDR1 and CDR2 from the germline V gene are MNHEY and SVGEGT. The CDR3 bases are TGTGCCAGCAGTTACGGTGGCAGGGGACGACAAGAGACCCAGTACTTC. It encodes CASSYGGRGRQETQYF.

This clonotype was seen ten or more times. The chain is built from TRBV7-6 and TRBJ1-1; unclear D gene. The CDR3 has 12 residues. Germline CDR1 and CDR2: SGHVS and FNYEAQ. V lost 1 base to trimming and J lost 6 bases, with 6 bases between them. The CDR3 DNA sequence: TGTGCCAGCAGCTTAGGCGGGGCTGAAGCTTTCTTT. It yields the protein CASSLGGAEAFF.

The chain joins TRBV3-1 to TRBJ2-5; TRBD2 matches 10 bases. The germline V gene has CDR1 LGHDT and CDR2 YNNKEL (reference sequence). The CDR3 sequence is 15 residues long. V trimming: 3 bases; J trimming: 7 bases; junction bases outside the gene matches: 8. CDR3 bases: TGTGCCAGCAGCCAGTACCTAGCGGGGGACGGGACCCAGTACTTC. Translation: CASSQYLAGDGTQYF.

In its sample, this clonotype was seen a few times. The V and J genes are TRBV27 and TRBJ2-2; tentative D call: TRBD2 (7 bases). Germline V gene data show CDR1 as MNHEY and CDR2 as SMNVEV (reference sequence). The CDR3 consists of 15 residues. Trimming removed 6 bases from V and 6 bases from J, with 17 bases in between. CDR3 loop: CASSGGTHGAGELFF. CDR3 nucleotide sequence: TGTGCCAGCAGCGGGGGGACACACGGGGCCGGGGAGCTGTTTTTT.